Following are 10 T cell receptor beta chains from one sample sequenced in a study of response to subunit inactivated influenza vaccine. MiXCR, run by TCRdb on the RT-PCR reads, gives a single entry per CDR3 protein. The table shows around 480,000 distinct CDR3 sequences, with approximately 11% occurring only once. The sample consisted of PBMCs from blood, taken about 40 days after vaccination. These receptors all stem from a man aged 50 to 59 who received an inactivated influenza vaccine.

The chain couples TRBV6-2 or TRBV6-3 to TRBJ1-2, with D possibly being TRBD1 (5 bases). The CDR3 length is 16 residues. The V gene lost 0 bases and the J gene lost 2 bases, with 13 bases spanning the gap. Germline-derived CDR1 and CDR2 are MNHEY and SVGEGT. CDR3 nucleotide sequence: TGTGCCAGCAGTTACTCGCCCTCGGCAGGGAACTATGGCTACACCTTC. This translates into CASSYSPSAGNYGYTF.

This clonotype has more than one count but fewer than ten. J is TRBJ2-3 and V is TRBV5-1; TRBD2 aligns across 13 bases. This CDR3 has 16 amino acids. Trimming at V came to 4 bases and at J to 7 bases, leaving 9 bases not matched to a gene. Per germline, CDR1 SGHRS and CDR2 YFSETQ. CDR3 DNA: TGCGCCAGCAGCCCAGGACTAGCGGGAGACGGGTATACGCAGTATTTT. Amino acids: CASSPGLAGDGYTQYF.

This clonotype was detected a few times. The chain is built from TRBV20-1 and TRBJ2-2, with a possible D match to TRBD1 (6 bases). CDR1 is DFQATT, CDR2 SNEGSKA, per germline (reference sequence). The CDR3 extends over 14 amino acids. This chain's CDR3 is CSVYPGQNTGELFF. CDR3 coding DNA: TGCAGCGTTTATCCGGGACAGAACACCGGGGAGCTGTTTTTT.

This chain uses TRBV2 with TRBJ2-5; 7 positions match TRBD1. Germline V gene sequence: CDR1 SNHLY, CDR2 FYNNEI. The CDR3 is 14 residues long. Trimming cost V 8 bases and J 5 bases; bases outside gene matches: 11. CDR3 DNA: TGTGCCAGCGCGGACAGGAGACGTCCGGAGACCCAGTACTTC. Translated, it gives CASADRRRPETQYF.

This clonotype was recorded many times. V usage is TRBV28 and J usage is TRBJ1-2; TRBD1 might be the D (5 bases). CDR3 length: 13 amino acids. Germline V gene data show CDR1 as MDHEN and CDR2 as SYDVKM. V lost 2 bases and J 4 bases, leaving 8 bases between the germline ends. The CDR3 loop reads CASSLQGPYGYTF. The CDR3 coding sequence is TGTGCCAGCAGTTTACAGGGACCCTATGGCTACACCTTC.

The CDR3 loop is CASSLQRKQGGFPYNEQFF. CDR3 bases: TGTGCCAGCAGCTTACAACGGAAACAGGGAGGATTTCCCTACAATGAGCAGTTCTTC. The V gene is TRBV7-8, the J gene TRBJ2-1; D is perhaps TRBD1 or TRBD2 (6 bases each). Germline assignment: CDR1 SGHVS and CDR2 FQNEAQ. V was shortened by 2 bases and J by 2 bases, with 22 bases between the two germline ends. The CDR3 runs to 19 residues.

The V and J genes are TRBV20-1 and TRBJ1-5; 9 bases are shared with TRBD1. There are 16 residues in the CDR3. CDR1 and CDR2 from the germline V gene are DFQATT and SNEGSKA (reference sequence). Trimming removed 2 bases from V and 2 bases from J; junction bases left unmatched: 7. The CDR3 bases are TGCAGTGCTAGACGACCGGGACAGGGAGGCAATCAGCCCCAGCATTTT. It encodes CSARRPGQGGNQPQHF.

This chain uses TRBV2 with TRBJ2-2; a possible D gene is TRBD1 (6 bases). This CDR3 comprises 12 residues. Trimming stripped 7 bases from V and 7 bases from J, with 10 bases between. Germline V lookup: CDR1 SNHLY, CDR2 FYNNEI. The CDR3 region has the DNA TGTGCCAGCAACAGGGCGGACGGGGAGCTGTTTTTT. As protein: CASNRADGELFF. The entire variable domain, with the rest obtained from reference TRBV2 and TRBJ2-2, is as follows: EPEVTQTPSHQVTQMGQEVILRCVPISNHLYFYWYRQILGQKVEFLVSFYNNEISEKSEIFDDQFSVERPDGSNFTLKIRSTKLEDSAMYFCASNRADGELFFGEGSRLTVL.

A few counts support this clonotype. The chain has TRBV24-1 and TRBJ2-1; 12 bases agree with TRBD2. V trimming: 5 bases; J trimming: 4 bases; junction bases outside the gene matches: 2. Germline-derived CDR1 and CDR2 are KGHDR and SFDVKD. There are 15 residues in the CDR3. CDR3 in DNA: TGTGCCACCAGTGGGACTAGCGGGGCTTACAATGAGCAGTTCTTC. Amino acid sequence: CATSGTSGAYNEQFF.

This clonotype was detected many times. V usage is TRBV7-9 and J usage is TRBJ2-1, with D unresolved. Trimming left V 10 bases short and J 2 bases short, with 15 bases between. The germline V gene encodes CDR1 SEHNR and CDR2 FQNEAQ (reference sequence). The CDR3 contains 14 residues. The CDR3 DNA reads as TGTGCCATCCCCCGGCCCGAGGCCTACAATGAGCAGTTCTTC. As protein: CAIPRPEAYNEQFF.